These 13 T cell receptor beta chains came from one sample sequenced in a study of shared clonotypes between healthy human individuals (dated by TCRdb to the early 2020s). Library generation was performed with the immunoSEQ multiplex PCR assay. This is the immuneACCESS table as TCRdb keeps it, with only in-frame sequences that have V and J called. A part of the clones is gone; compared with another copy, unresolved V genes explain less than half, and the rest is unexplained. Present in this sample are 2,500,000 or so clones, approximately 93% of which were seen just once. Of the sample, approximately 0.36% is held by the ten largest clones. Sequenced input: naive CD4+ T cells from PBMCs. The cell subset or site label corresponds to: CD45RA+ positively selected. The source is a man younger than 30 in good health. Some clones in this sample may be carry-over from other donors' samples.

The chain joins TRBV7-2 to TRBJ1-2; 10 bases agree with TRBD1. CDR3 length equals 16 residues. Per germline, CDR1 SGHTA and CDR2 FQGNSA. V lost 5 bases to trimming and J lost 6 bases; unmatched junction nucleotides: 12. CDR3: CASSLLRQGANDGYTF. The CDR3, as DNA: TGTGCCAGCAGCCTTCTTCGACAGGGGGCGAACGATGGCTACACCTTC.

In its sample, this clone was seen once. The V gene is TRBV4-2, the J gene TRBJ2-5; no clear D. V was clipped by 2 bases and J by 5 bases, with 3 bases between them. CDR3 length: 11 amino acids. Per germline, CDR1 LGHNA and CDR2 YNFKEQ. This chain's CDR3 is CASSQRETQYF. The CDR3 DNA is TGTGCCAGCAGCCAACGGGAGACCCAGTACTTC.

V and J are TRBV28 and TRBJ2-1, with 14 bases identical to TRBD2. Germline CDR1 reads MDHEN; CDR2 reads SYDVKM. Unmatched junction bases numbered 5, after V lost 10 bases and J lost 9 bases. The CDR3 runs 13 residues. The CDR3 loop is CATTSGRALEQFF. The CDR3 region has the DNA TGTGCCACGACTAGCGGGAGGGCCCTTGAGCAGTTCTTC.

Written as DNA, the CDR3 is TGTGCCAGCAGCCTGGACAGGGGTCAGCCCCAGCATTTT. Protein: CASSLDRGQPQHF. J is TRBJ1-5 and V is TRBV5-4, with 9 nucleotides matching TRBD1. V shed 4 bases and J 6 bases; nucleotides not matched to a gene: 2. The CDR3 is 13 residues long. The V gene's germline CDR1 is SGHNT and CDR2 YYREEE (reference sequence).

The chain uses TRBV9 and TRBJ2-1; no reliable D call. Per germline, CDR1 SGDLS and CDR2 YYNGEE. The V end lost 0 bases, the J end lost 2 bases, and 9 bases lay between the germline ends. The CDR3 extends over 15 amino acids. This CDR3 reads CASSVAHGAYNEQFF. The DNA of the CDR3 is TGTGCCAGCAGCGTAGCTCACGGAGCCTACAATGAGCAGTTCTTC.

For this clone: This same CDR3 is encoded by further DNA sequences in the sample. This chain joins TRBV7-9 and TRBJ1-4; no clear D gene. CDR3 length: 12 amino acids. With 3 bases removed from V and 8 bases from J, the gap between germline ends came to 7 bases. The germline CDR1 and CDR2 sequences are SEHNR and FQNEAQ (reference sequence). CDR3 in amino acids: CASSFVGEKLFF. In nucleotides, the CDR3 is TGTGCCAGCAGCTTCGTGGGGGAAAAACTGTTTTTT.

This clone was observed a handful of times. V is TRBV11-2 and J is TRBJ2-7; D is perhaps TRBD1 (6 bases). The length of the CDR3 is 12 residues. V dropped 5 bases and J dropped 2 bases, with 7 bases sitting between them. Germline values: CDR1 SGHAT, CDR2 FQNNGV. CDR3 loop: CASSGQTYEQYF. Written as DNA, the CDR3 is TGTGCCAGCAGCGGACAGACCTACGAGCAGTACTTC. Supplemented by reference TRBV11-2 and TRBJ2-7, the full variable domain reads EAGVAQSPRYKIIEKRQSVAFWCNPISGHATLYWYQQILGQGPKLLIQFQNNGVVDDSQLPKDRFSAERLKGVDSTLKIQPAKLEDSAVYLCASSGQTYEQYFGPGTRLTVT.

About this clone itself: This specimen includes other DNA sequences encoding the same CDR3. The chain employs TRBV5-1 and TRBJ2-7; TRBD1 agrees at 7 bases. The CDR3 is made up of 15 amino acids. The germline V gene has CDR1 SGHRS and CDR2 YFSETQ. J was trimmed by 2 bases and V by 0 bases; bases with no gene match: 5. CDR3 sequence reads: CASSLGAGTAYEQYF. The DNA of the CDR3 is TGCGCCAGCAGCTTGGGGGCAGGGACAGCCTACGAGCAGTACTTC.

Only one count was recorded for this clone. The chain employs TRBV7-9 and TRBJ2-3, with TRBD1 matching 8 bases. The CDR3 is made up of 15 amino acids. The V and J ends lost 5 bases and 1 base, in that order; junction bases with no gene match: 5. From germline, CDR1 is SEHNR and CDR2 FQNEAQ (reference sequence). CDR3 sequence (DNA): TGTGCCAGCAGCGAATCCAGGGGGCGCACAGATACGCAGTATTTT. This codes for CASSESRGRTDTQYF.

V usage is TRBV11-2 and J usage is TRBJ2-3; possibly TRBD1 for D (6 bases). The CDR3 spans 18 residues. The germline gives CDR1 SGHAT, CDR2 FQNNGV. V shed 2 bases and J shed 3 bases, with 21 bases lying between them. DNA of the CDR3: TGTGCCAGCAGCTTATTCCCCATACAGGGTAGAGAGACAGATACGCAGTATTTT. It encodes CASSLFPIQGRETDTQYF.

This chain uses TRBV28 with TRBJ2-1, with TRBD2 matching 7 bases. The CDR3 spans 15 residues. CDR1 is MDHEN and CDR2 is SYDVKM in the germline V gene. V was clipped by 2 bases and J by 12 bases; unmatched bases: 13. The CDR3 spells CASSLQRTRYRGQFF. In DNA form, the CDR3 reads TGTGCCAGCAGTTTACAACGGACTAGGTATAGGGGGCAGTTCTTC. Full variable domain (remainder filled in from reference TRBV28 and TRBJ2-1): DVKVTQSSRYLVKRTGEKVFLECVQDMDHENMFWYRQDPGLGLRLIYFSYDVKMKEKGDIPEGYSVSREKKERFSLILESASTNQTSMYLCASSLQRTRYRGQFFGPGTRLTVL.

The CDR3 sequence: CAWSLPRASGRFRDTQYF. The CDR3 region has the DNA TGTGCCTGGAGCCTCCCCCGGGCTAGCGGGAGGTTCAGGGATACGCAGTATTTT. V and J are TRBV30 and TRBJ2-3, with TRBD2 matching over 11 bases. Unmatched junction bases numbered 17, after V lost 3 bases and J lost 6 bases. This CDR3 region has 18 residues. CDR1 is GTSNPN, CDR2 SVGIG, per germline (reference sequence).

V usage is TRBV5-4 and J usage is TRBJ2-7, with 10 bases lining up with TRBD1. CDR3 length: 14 amino acids. The germline CDR1 and CDR2 sequences are SGHNT and YYREEE (reference sequence). V shed 1 base and J 5 bases; nucleotides not matched to a gene: 3. The CDR3 bases are TGTGCCAGCAGCTTGCTGGGACAGGGGAACGAGCAGTACTTC. Protein sequence: CASSLLGQGNEQYF.